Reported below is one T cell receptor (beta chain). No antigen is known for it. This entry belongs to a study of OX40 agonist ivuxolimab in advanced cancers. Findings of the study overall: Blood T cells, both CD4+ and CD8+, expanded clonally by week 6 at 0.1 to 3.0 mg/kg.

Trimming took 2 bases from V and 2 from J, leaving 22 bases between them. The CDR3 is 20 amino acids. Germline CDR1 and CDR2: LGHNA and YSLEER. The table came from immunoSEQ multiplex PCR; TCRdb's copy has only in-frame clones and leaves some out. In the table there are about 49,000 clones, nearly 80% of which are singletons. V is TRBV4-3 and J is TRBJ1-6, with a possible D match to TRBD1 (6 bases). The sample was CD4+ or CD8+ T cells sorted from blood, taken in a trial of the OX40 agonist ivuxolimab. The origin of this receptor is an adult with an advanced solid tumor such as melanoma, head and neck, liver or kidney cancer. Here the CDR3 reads CASSQSYRVFISAYNSPLHF. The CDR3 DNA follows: TGCGCCAGCAGCCAATCCTACAGGGTATTTATCTCAGCCTATAATTCACCCCTCCACTTT.